This T cell receptor (beta chain) is from a study of blood T cells in healthy people across ages. The CDR3 covers 15 residues. CDR1 is SGHTA, CDR2 FQGNSA, per germline. With a J-beta primer mix and a sample-barcoded 5' primer, a second PCR ran 7 to 11 cycles. Each cDNA molecule received a tag from a template-switch adaptor that had 12 random nucleotides. In TCRdb, the 5' RACE reads were re-called with MiXCR into one record per CDR3 protein. This sample carries 700,000 or so distinct CDR3 sequences, 40% to 50% of them seen once, and the ten largest clones take 25% to 30%. Per sample, no less than 5 micrograms of total RNA were extracted. On this clonotype: Its antigen is still unknown. The junction departs from germline at one end; a sequencing error may be responsible.

General observations from the study: Strongly correlated with naive T cell percentage was TCR beta diversity. Researchers deemed the diversity estimates from one million T cells underestimates.

Sequenced sample: blood. This sequence joins TRBV7-2 and TRBJ2-7; 7 positions agree with TRBD1. The sequence came from a man older than 75 in good health. The CDR3 DNA follows: TGTGCCGGCAGCACATCGACAGGGACCTACTACGAGCAGTACTTC. Translating gives CAGSTSTGTYYEQYF.